This T cell receptor beta chain was documented in a study of blood T cell repertoires in COVID-19. Across the study: The study drew acute and convalescent COVID-19 samples from the United States, Italy and Spain.

Using immunoSEQ multiplex PCR, the repertoire was profiled, and TCRdb retains in-frame clones only, with some absent. Among roughly 120,000 clones listed, roughly 86% were seen once. V shed 5 bases and J 9 bases; nucleotides not matched to a gene: 8. The CDR3 contains 14 residues. Germline CDR1 and CDR2: SNHLY and FYNNEI. The specimen sequenced was peripheral blood. The genes are TRBV2 and TRBJ1-1; 11 bases agree with TRBD1. This receptor was taken from a man in his forties or fifties with acute or convalescent COVID-19. The CDR3 region is CASSSYGTGGKAFF. As DNA, the CDR3 is TGTGCCAGCAGTTCCTACGGGACAGGGGGGAAAGCTTTCTTT.